This T cell receptor beta chain stems from a study of T cell repertoires in cytomegalovirus infection. Study overall: Indications came from public TCR beta signatures; they pointed to CMV infection and to a matching HLA type.

TCRdb reprocessed the reads with MiXCR, giving one entry per CDR3 protein. Here the sample spans about 210,000 distinct CDR3 sequences, around 6.2% being singletons. Germline values: CDR1 SQVTM, CDR2 ANQGSEA. The CDR3 length is 13 residues. V dropped 7 bases and J dropped 3 bases, with 15 bases sitting between them. This clonotype was observed many times. The antigen remains undetermined. Study-level points and caveats: There were HLA-C-restricted CMV-specific TCR beta clonotypes dominating the ex vivo response. Carriers of CMV plus the relevant HLA were identified by cumulative public TCR beta family frequency.

The chain carries TRBV29-1 and TRBJ1-1, with TRBD1 as a possible D gene (5 bases). The origin of this receptor is a human donor in good health (CMV status not recorded). Some clones in this sample may be carry-over from other donors' samples. The specimen was PBMCs. CDR3 nucleotides: TGCAGCGACTCCCGGGGGGAGGACACTGAAGCTTTCTTT. Its protein product is CSDSRGEDTEAFF.